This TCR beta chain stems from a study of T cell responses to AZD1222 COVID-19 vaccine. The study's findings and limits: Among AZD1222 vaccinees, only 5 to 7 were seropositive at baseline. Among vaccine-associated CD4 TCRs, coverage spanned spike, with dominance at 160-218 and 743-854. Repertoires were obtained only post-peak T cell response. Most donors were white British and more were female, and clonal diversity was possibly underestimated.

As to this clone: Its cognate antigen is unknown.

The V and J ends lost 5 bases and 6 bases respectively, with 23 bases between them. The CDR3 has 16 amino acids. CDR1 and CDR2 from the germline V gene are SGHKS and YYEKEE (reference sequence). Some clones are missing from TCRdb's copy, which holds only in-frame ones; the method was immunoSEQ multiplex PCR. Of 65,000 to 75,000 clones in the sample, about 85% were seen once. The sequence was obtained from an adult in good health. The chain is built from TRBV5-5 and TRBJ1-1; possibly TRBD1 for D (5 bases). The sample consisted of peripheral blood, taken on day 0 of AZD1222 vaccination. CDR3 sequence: CASRMGLGALAAEAFF. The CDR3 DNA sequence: TGTGCCAGCAGGATGGGGTTAGGGGCGTTAGCGGCTGAAGCTTTCTTT.